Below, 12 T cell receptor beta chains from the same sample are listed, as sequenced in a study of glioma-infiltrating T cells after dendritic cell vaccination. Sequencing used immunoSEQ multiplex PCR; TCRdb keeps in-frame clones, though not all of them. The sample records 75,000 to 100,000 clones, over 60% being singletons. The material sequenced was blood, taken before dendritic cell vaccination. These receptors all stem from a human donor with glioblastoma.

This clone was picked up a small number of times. The CDR3 DNA follows: TGTGCCAGTAGTATAAGGCTTGGACAGGGAGTGAACACTGAAGCTTTCTTT. Its protein is CASSIRLGQGVNTEAFF. The chain couples TRBV19 to TRBJ1-1, with 8 bases that match TRBD1. The CDR3 runs 17 residues. V trimming: 2 bases; J trimming: 0 bases; junction bases outside the gene matches: 8. CDR1 and CDR2 from the germline V gene are LNHDA and SQIVND (reference sequence).

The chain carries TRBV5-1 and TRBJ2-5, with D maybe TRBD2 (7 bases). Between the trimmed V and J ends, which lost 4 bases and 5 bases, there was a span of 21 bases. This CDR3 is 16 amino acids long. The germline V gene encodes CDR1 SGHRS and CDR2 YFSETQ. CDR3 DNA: TGCGCCAGCAGCCTGGTGTCGGGGGGCGTTTACGAGACCCAGTACTTC. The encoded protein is CASSLVSGGVYETQYF.

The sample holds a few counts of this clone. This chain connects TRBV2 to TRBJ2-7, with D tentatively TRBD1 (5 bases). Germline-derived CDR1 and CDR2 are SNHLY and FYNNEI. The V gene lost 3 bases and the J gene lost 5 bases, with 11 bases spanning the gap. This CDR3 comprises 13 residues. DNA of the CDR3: TGTGCCAGCAGTGATGGGGCGCGGAACGAGCAGTACTTC. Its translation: CASSDGARNEQYF. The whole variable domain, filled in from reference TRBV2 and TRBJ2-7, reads EPEVTQTPSHQVTQMGQEVILRCVPISNHLYFYWYRQILGQKVEFLVSFYNNEISEKSEIFDDQFSVERPDGSNFTLKIRSTKLEDSAMYFCASSDGARNEQYFGPGTRLTVT.

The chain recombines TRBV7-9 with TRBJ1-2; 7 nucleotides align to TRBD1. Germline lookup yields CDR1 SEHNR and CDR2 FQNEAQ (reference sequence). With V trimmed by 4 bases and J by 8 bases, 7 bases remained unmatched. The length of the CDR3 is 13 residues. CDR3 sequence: CASSSPTGHGYTF. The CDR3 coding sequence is TGTGCCAGCAGCTCGCCGACAGGGCACGGCTACACCTTC.

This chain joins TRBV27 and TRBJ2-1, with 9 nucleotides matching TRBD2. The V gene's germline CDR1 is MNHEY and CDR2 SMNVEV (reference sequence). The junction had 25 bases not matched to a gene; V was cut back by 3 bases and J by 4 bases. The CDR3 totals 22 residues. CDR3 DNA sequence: TGTGCCAGCAGTTTCAGGGGCCCTTCAGGACTAGCGCATACCATCGCGTACAATGAGCAGTTCTTC. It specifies CASSFRGPSGLAHTIAYNEQFF.

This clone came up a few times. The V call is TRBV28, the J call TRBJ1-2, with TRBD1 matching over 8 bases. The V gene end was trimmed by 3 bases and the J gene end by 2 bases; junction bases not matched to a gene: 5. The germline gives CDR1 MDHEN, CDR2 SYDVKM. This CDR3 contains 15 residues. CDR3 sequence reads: CASSFGTGLNYGYTF. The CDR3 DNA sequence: TGTGCCAGCAGTTTCGGGACAGGTCTAAACTATGGCTACACCTTC.

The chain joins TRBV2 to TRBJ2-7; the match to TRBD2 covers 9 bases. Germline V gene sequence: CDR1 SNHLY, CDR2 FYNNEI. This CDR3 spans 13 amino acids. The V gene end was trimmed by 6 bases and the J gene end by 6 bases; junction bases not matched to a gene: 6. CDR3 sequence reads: CASRTGTSSEQYF. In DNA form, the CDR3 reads TGTGCCAGCAGAACCGGGACTAGCTCCGAGCAGTACTTC.

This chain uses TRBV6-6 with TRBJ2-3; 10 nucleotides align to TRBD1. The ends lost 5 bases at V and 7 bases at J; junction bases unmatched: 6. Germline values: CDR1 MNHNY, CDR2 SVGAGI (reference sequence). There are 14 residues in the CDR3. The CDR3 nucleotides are TGTGCCAGCAGTAAGGACAGGGGGTCAAATACGCAGTATTTT. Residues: CASSKDRGSNTQYF.

CDR3: CASREQGGSYEQYF. In DNA form, the CDR3 reads TGTGCCAGCAGGGAGCAAGGCGGCTCCTACGAGCAGTACTTC. This chain connects TRBV6-5 to TRBJ2-7; D not resolved. V shed 6 bases and J shed 0 bases, with 12 bases lying between them. This CDR3 is 14 amino acids long. Germline CDR1 and CDR2: MNHEY and SVGAGI.

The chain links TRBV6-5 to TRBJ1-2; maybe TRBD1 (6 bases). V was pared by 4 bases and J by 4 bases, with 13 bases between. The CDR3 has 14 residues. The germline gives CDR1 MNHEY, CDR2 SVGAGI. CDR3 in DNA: TGTGCCAGCAGTTCCCAACAGGGTACCTATGGCTACACCTTC. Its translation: CASSSQQGTYGYTF.

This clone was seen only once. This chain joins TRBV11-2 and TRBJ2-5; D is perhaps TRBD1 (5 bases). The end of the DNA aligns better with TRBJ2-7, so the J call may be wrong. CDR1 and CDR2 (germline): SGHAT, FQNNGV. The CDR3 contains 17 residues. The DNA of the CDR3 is TGTGCCAGCAGCTTAGTGGTTTTTGTGACAGACAGCGACGAGCAGTACTTC. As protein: CASSLVVFVTDSDEQYF.

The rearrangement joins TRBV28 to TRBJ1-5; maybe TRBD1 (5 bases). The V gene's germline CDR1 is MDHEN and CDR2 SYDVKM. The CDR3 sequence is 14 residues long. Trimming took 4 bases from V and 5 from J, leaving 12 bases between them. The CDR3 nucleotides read TGTGCCAGCAGTTCCCGGGGGGAATATCAGCCCCAGCATTTT. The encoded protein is CASSSRGEYQPQHF.